These 12 T cell receptor beta chains came from one sample sequenced in a study of cytomegalovirus exposure and HLA in healthy donors. Profiling relied on immunoSEQ multiplex PCR, and the TCRdb table lists in-frame clones only, not all of them. The sample includes fewer than 200,000 clones, 80% to 90% of them seen just once. The sample was PBMCs. The receptors were gathered from a woman aged 25 to 39 in good health and CMV-seronegative.

V gene TRBV5-1 combines with J gene TRBJ2-7; 9 bases align to TRBD1. The CDR3 contains 15 residues. Germline trimming cut 4 bases from V and 3 bases from J; bases unmatched to any gene: 8. Germline V gene data show CDR1 as SGHRS and CDR2 as YFSETQ. The CDR3 region has the DNA TGCGCCAGCAGCGCGGGGGACAGGGTAGACTACGAGCAGTACTTC. It codes for CASSAGDRVDYEQYF. The full variable domain, completed using reference TRBV5-1 and TRBJ2-7, is KAGVTQTPRYLIKTRGQQVTLSCSPISGHRSVSWYQQTPGQGLQFLFEYFSETQRNKGNFPGRFSGRQFSNSRSEMNVSTLELGDSALYLCASSAGDRVDYEQYFGPGTRLTVT.

The table lists this clone with a few counts. The rearrangement uses TRBV9 and TRBJ1-3, with 7 bases identical to TRBD1. This CDR3 is 16 amino acids long. V shed 4 bases, J shed 0 bases, and the junction held 7 bases outside the gene matches. The germline V gene encodes CDR1 SGDLS and CDR2 YYNGEE. CDR3 bases: TGTGCCAGCAGCACCCGGGACAGCCGCTCTGGAAACACCATATATTTT. Protein: CASSTRDSRSGNTIYF.

The chain combines TRBV6-1 with TRBJ1-1; D is unclear. The germline V and J ends were trimmed by 8 bases and 4 bases, with 8 bases remaining between them. This CDR3 is 11 amino acids long. Germline CDR1 is MNHNS and CDR2 is SASEGT. The CDR3, as DNA: TGTGCCAGCCTATCGAGCACTGAAGCTTTCTTT. It codes for CASLSSTEAFF.

This clone was seen only a few times. This rearrangement joins TRBV2 to TRBJ1-5; D is unclear. CDR1 and CDR2 from the germline V gene are SNHLY and FYNNEI. This CDR3 has 15 residues. The V gene lost 7 bases and the J gene lost 9 bases, with 22 bases spanning the gap. The CDR3 is CASTLAPSAPWPQHF. In nucleotides, the CDR3 is TGTGCCAGCACCCTCGCCCCTTCGGCGCCCTGGCCCCAGCATTTT.

This chain links TRBV5-1 with TRBJ2-5; the match to TRBD2 covers 7 bases. CDR1 and CDR2 (germline): SGHRS, YFSETQ. Trimming at V came to 2 bases and at J to 3 bases, leaving 7 bases not matched to a gene. The CDR3 runs to 15 residues. CDR3 sequence: CASSFTGTKEETQYF. CDR3 bases: TGCGCCAGCAGCTTTACCGGGACTAAAGAAGAGACCCAGTACTTC.

J is TRBJ2-5 and V is TRBV29-1; TRBD2 matches at 8 bases. From germline, CDR1 is SQVTM and CDR2 ANQGSEA. The CDR3 has 14 amino acids. V dropped 3 bases and J dropped 4; count of bases not matched to a gene: 7. The CDR3 protein is CSVEPAGVAETQYF. The CDR3 DNA reads as TGCAGCGTTGAGCCAGCGGGAGTGGCAGAGACCCAGTACTTC.

This clone was detected ten times or more. V usage is TRBV9 and J usage is TRBJ1-4; D is possibly TRBD1 (6 bases). CDR1 and CDR2 (germline): SGDLS, YYNGEE. There are 12 residues in the CDR3. Trimming left V 3 bases short and J 8 bases short, with 8 bases between. CDR3 in amino acids: CASSGGGEKLFF. CDR3 coding DNA: TGTGCCAGCAGCGGAGGGGGGGAAAAACTGTTTTTT.

The CDR3 region is CASSGEENTEAFF. In nucleotides, the CDR3 is TGTGCCAGCAGCGGGGAGGAGAACACTGAAGCTTTCTTT. The chain is built from TRBV5-6 and TRBJ1-1; D ambiguous. This CDR3 spans 13 amino acids. Trimming removed 4 bases at V and 1 base at J, with 8 bases between. Germline V gives CDR1 SGHDT, CDR2 YYEEEE.

This sequence joins TRBV28 and TRBJ2-7; 7 bases match TRBD1. V lost 5 bases to trimming and J lost 7 bases; unmatched junction nucleotides: 2. The V gene's germline CDR1 is MDHEN and CDR2 SYDVKM. This CDR3 has 11 residues. In DNA, the CDR3 is TGTGCCAGCAGTAAGGACAGGGAGCAGTACTTC. This encodes CASSKDREQYF.

CDR3 protein: CASSTGGTLLDNEQFF. In nucleotides, the CDR3 is TGTGCCAGCAGCACCGGGGGGACTCTCCTCGACAATGAGCAGTTCTTC. The chain uses TRBV9 and TRBJ2-1, with TRBD2 matching over 7 bases. The CDR3 is 16 amino acids. Germline assignment: CDR1 SGDLS and CDR2 YYNGEE. With V trimmed by 4 bases and J by 5 bases, 12 bases remained unmatched.

The chain combines TRBV28 with TRBJ1-2; 7 positions match TRBD1. The V segment lost 10 bases and the J segment 6 bases; nucleotides outside the gene matches: 8. This CDR3 region has 12 residues. Germline assignment: CDR1 MDHEN and CDR2 SYDVKM. The CDR3 reads CANRDRSDGYTF. The CDR3 DNA sequence: TGTGCCAACCGGGACAGATCAGATGGCTACACCTTC.

In nucleotides, the CDR3 is TGTGCCAGCAGCCAGGGAGGGTTAAACATTCAGTACTTC. Translated, it gives CASSQGGLNIQYF. V usage is TRBV7-9 and J usage is TRBJ2-4; 7 positions agree with TRBD2. The CDR3 loop spans 13 amino acids. J gave up 6 bases and V 5 bases, and 4 bases lay outside the gene matches. CDR1 and CDR2 from the germline V gene are SEHNR and FQNEAQ (reference sequence). The entire variable domain, with the rest obtained from reference TRBV7-9 and TRBJ2-4, is as follows: DTGVSQNPRHKITKRGQNVTFRCDPISEHNRLYWYRQTLGQGPEFLTYFQNEAQLEKSRLLSDRFSAERPKGSFSTLEIQRTEQGDSAMYLCASSQGGLNIQYFGAGTRLSVL.